This T cell receptor beta chain was observed in a study of beta chain features in type 1 diabetes. The CDR3 consists of 16 residues. Germline loops: CDR1 MNHNS, CDR2 SASEGT. V was trimmed by 3 bases and J by 1 base, leaving 13 bases between them. As every portion of the isolated RNA was reverse transcribed, the sequencing read expressed TCRB transcripts. The data were produced by immunoSEQ multiplex PCR, yet TCRdb's version contains in-frame clones alone and is incomplete. The sample contains around 190,000 clones, 13% of which appear only once. The rearrangement links TRBV6-1 to TRBJ1-5; a weak D match, TRBD1 (6 bases). The sample consisted of central memory CD4+ T cells from blood. The clonotype originates from a woman under 30 in good health. CDR3 region: CASSEVIGQSNQPQHF. CDR3 bases: TGTGCCAGCAGTGAGGTAATAGGACAGAGCAATCAGCCCCAGCATTTT.